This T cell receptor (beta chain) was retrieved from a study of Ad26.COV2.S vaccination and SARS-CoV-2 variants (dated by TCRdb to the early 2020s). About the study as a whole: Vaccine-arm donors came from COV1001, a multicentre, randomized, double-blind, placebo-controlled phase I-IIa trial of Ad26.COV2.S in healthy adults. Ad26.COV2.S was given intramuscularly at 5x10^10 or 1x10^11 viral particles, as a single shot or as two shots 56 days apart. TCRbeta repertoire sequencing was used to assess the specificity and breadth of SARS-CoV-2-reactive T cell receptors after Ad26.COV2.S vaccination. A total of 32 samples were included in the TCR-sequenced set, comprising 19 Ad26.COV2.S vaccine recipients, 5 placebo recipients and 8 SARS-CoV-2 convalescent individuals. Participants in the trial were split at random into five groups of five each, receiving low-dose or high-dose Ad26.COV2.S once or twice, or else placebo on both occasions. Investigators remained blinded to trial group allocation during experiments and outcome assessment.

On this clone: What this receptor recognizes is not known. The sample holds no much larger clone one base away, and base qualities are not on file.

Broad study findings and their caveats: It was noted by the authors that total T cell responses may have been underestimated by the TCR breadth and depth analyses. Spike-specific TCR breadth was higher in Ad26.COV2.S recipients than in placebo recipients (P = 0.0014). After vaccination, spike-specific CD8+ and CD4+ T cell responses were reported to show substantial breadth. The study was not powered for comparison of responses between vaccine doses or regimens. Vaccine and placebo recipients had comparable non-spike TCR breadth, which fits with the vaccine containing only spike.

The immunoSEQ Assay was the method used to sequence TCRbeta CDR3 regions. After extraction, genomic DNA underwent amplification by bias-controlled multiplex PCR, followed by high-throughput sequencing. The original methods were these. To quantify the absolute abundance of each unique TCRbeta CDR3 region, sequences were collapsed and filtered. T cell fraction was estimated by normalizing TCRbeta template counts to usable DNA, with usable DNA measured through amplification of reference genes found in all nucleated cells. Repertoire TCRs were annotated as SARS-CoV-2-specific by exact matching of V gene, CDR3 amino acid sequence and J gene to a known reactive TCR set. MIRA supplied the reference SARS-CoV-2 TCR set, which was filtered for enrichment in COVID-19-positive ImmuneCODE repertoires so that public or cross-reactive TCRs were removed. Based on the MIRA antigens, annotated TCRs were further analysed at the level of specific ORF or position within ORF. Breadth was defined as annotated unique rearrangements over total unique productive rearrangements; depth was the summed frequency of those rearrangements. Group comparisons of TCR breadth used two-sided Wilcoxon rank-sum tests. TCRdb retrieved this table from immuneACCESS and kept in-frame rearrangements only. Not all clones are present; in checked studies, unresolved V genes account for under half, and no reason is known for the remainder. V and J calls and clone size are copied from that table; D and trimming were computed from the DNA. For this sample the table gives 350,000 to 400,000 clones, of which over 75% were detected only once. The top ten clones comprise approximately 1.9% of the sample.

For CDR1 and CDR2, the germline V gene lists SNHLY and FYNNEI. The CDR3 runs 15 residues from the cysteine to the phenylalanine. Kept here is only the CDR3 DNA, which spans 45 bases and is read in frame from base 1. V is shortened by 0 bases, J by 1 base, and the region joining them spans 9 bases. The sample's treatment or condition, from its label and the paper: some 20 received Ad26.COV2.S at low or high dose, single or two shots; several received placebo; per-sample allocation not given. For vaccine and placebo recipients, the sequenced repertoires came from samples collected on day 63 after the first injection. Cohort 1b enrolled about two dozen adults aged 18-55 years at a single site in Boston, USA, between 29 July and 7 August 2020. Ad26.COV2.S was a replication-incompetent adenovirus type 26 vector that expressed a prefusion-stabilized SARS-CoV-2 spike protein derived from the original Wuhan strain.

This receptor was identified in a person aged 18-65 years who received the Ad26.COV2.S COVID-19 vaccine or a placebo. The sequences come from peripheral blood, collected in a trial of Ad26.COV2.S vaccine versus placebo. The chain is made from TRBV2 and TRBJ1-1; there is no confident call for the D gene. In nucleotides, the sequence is TGTGCCAGCAGTGAAGCAGGCAGCAAGAACACTGAAGCTTTCTTT. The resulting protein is CASSEAGSKNTEAFF. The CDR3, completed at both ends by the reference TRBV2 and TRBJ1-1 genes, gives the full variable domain EPEVTQTPSHQVTQMGQEVILRCVPISNHLYFYWYRQILGQKVEFLVSFYNNEISEKSEIFDDQFSVERPDGSNFTLKIRSTKLEDSAMYFCASSEAGSKNTEAFFGQGTRLTVV.